This T cell receptor (beta chain) was sequenced during a study of OX40 agonist ivuxolimab in advanced cancers. As for the study more broadly: Ivuxolimab was a fully human IgG2 agonistic monoclonal antibody targeting the costimulatory receptor OX40 (CD134). Intravenous ivuxolimab was administered to patients every 2 weeks at six dose levels: 0.01, 0.1, 0.3, 1.5, 3 and 10 mg/kg. In the dose-escalation cohort, roughly 82% of patients were male, and the mean age was around 65 years with a range of about 20 to 90. The paper reports the monotherapy dose-escalation portion (N of about 47 patients) of the phase I ivuxolimab trial. Patients were allowed to have had prior anti-PD-1, anti-PD-L1 or anti-CTLA-4 therapy, and approximately 39% of the dose-escalation patients had been treated with checkpoint inhibitors. Partial responses occurred in three dose-escalation patients, of whom one had hepatocellular carcinoma and two had cutaneous melanoma. The purpose of peripheral TCRbeta sequencing was to test whether ivuxolimab changed TCR sequence diversity and led to clonal T-cell expansion. Of the approximately 54 dose-escalation patients, hepatocellular carcinoma was present in about 20, melanoma in approximately 15, renal cell carcinoma in 9 and head and neck cancer in 9. General conclusions and limits of the study: Clonal expansion of both CD4+ and CD8+ blood T cells was observed from baseline to week 6 at doses 0.1 to 3.0 mg/kg. The antigen specificity of the peripheral T cells that underwent clonal expansion was not determined. Low levels of normalized T-cell clonal expansion were also seen in some patients who did not respond. After ivuxolimab, more expanded clones were found on average in CD8+ T cells than in CD4+ T cells. In the 0.1-3.0 mg/kg groups, partial responders had among the lowest normalized peripheral clonal expansion, particularly in CD8+ T cells.

The CDR3 numbers 13 residues from cysteine through valine. Of all the DNA, just the CDR3 is kept, 39 bases in frame from base 1. The germline V gene provides CDR1 SNHLY and CDR2 FYNNEI. Relative to germline, V is 4 bases shorter and J is 7 bases shorter, with 14 bases between their ends. For sequencing of the TCRbeta CDR3 region, genomic DNA was extracted from the sorted cells. The immunoSEQ Assay was used for sequencing of TCRbeta CDR3 regions. This immuneACCESS table, as held by TCRdb, lists in-frame sequences with V and J called but not all clones. Of the missing ones, under half trace to an unresolved V gene in checked studies; the others have no known cause. The sample has 65,000 to 80,000 clones on record, roughly 80% of them singletons. Clones ranked in the top ten supply over 6.5% of the sample. Patients with autoimmune disease history or receiving systemic immunosuppression were excluded from the trial. Peripheral blood for TCR sequencing was collected from all dose cohorts at baseline, on cycle 4 day 1, and on cycle 7 day 1. Samples were obtained from an open-label, multicenter, first-in-human phase I dose-escalation trial of ivuxolimab. Adults with locally advanced or metastatic head and neck squamous cell, hepatocellular, melanoma or renal cell carcinoma were enrolled in the trial. Before TCR sequencing, CD4+ T cells and CD8+ T cells from peripheral blood were sorted into separate populations.

In this sample, this clone turned up a few times. No antigen is known for it. Per-base qualities were not stored, and no clone one base away is much larger. The chain couples TRBV2 to TRBJ2-7, with TRBD2 tentatively as D gene (5 bases match). The clonotype comes from an adult with an advanced solid tumor such as melanoma, head and neck, liver or kidney cancer. The source material was CD4+ or CD8+ T cells sorted from blood, sampled in a trial of the OX40 agonist ivuxolimab. The nucleotide sequence reads as follows: TGTGCCAGCAGTGTGGACTCCCTCGGGGAGCAGTACGTC. Translated, this is CASSVDSLGEQYV.